This T cell receptor (beta chain) is from a study of CD8+CD57+ T cells in acquired aplastic anemia. Study information: On average, sorted CD4+ and CD8+ cells gave 3.2 ug of DNA.

Both TCR beta VDJ combination and CDR3 sequence profiling were carried out. Genomic DNA was the template for this profiling. MiXCR, applied by TCRdb to the reads, yields one record per CDR3 protein. Among 150,000 to 200,000 distinct CDR3 sequences listed, around 48% were seen once. Study-wide results and limits: Patients and controls turned out to have 25 to 35 CD8+ CDR3 sequences in common.

This clonotype was seen repeatedly, ten times or more. Its antigen is currently unknown. The CDR3 has 15 amino acids. V shed 4 bases and J shed 1 base, with 12 bases lying between them. The germline gives CDR1 SNHLY, CDR2 FYNNEI. CD8+CD57+ cell expansion had been shown by flow cytometry in patients chosen for sequencing. Patients had not yet gotten any therapy when their blood was taken for sampling. The specimen was sorted CD4+, CD8+, or CD8+CD57+ T cells (not recorded which) from PBMCs. This chain uses TRBV2 with TRBJ2-3; D ambiguous. The receptor was isolated from a human donor with aplastic anemia. CDR3 region: CASSAVSWGTDTQYF. CDR3 nucleotide sequence: TGTGCCAGCAGTGCTGTATCCTGGGGCACAGATACGCAGTATTTT.